The 23 T cell receptor beta chains below all came from one sample that was sequenced in a study of cytomegalovirus exposure and HLA in healthy donors. PCR used 60 Vbeta primers and 13 Jbeta primers. Repertoires were generated with immunoSEQ multiplex PCR, while TCRdb's copy carries only in-frame clones and drops some. The sample shows roughly 51,000 clones, and around 2% sits with its ten largest clones. Sequencing used PBMCs. The receptors shown here come from a woman in her forties in good health and CMV-seronegative.

V gene TRBV11-1 combines with J gene TRBJ2-3; 13 positions match TRBD2. Germline values: CDR1 SGHAT, CDR2 FQDESV (reference sequence). The CDR3 loop spans 16 amino acids. V lost 5 bases to trimming and J lost 2 bases; unmatched junction nucleotides: 4. CDR3 in amino acids: CASSLGLAGVTDTQYF. DNA for the CDR3: TGTGCCAGCAGCCTCGGACTAGCGGGAGTCACAGATACGCAGTATTTT.

The V call is TRBV6-5, the J call TRBJ1-4, with 7 positions matching TRBD1. V dropped 7 bases and J dropped 8; count of bases not matched to a gene: 13. Germline CDR1 reads MNHEY; CDR2 reads SVGAGI. There are 15 residues in the CDR3. CDR3 loop: CASTYQGDEVEKLFF. The CDR3 DNA is TGTGCCAGCACCTACCAGGGGGATGAGGTGGAAAAACTGTTTTTT.

The chain links TRBV5-4 to TRBJ2-5; TRBD2 matches at 8 bases. This CDR3 contains 16 residues. Germline CDR1 is SGHNT and CDR2 is YYREEE (reference sequence). V lost 4 bases and J lost 5; bases outside the gene matches: 13. The CDR3 DNA sequence: TGTGCCAGCAGCCGCGGGCGGAGTAGCGGGACTGAGACCCAGTACTTC. Protein: CASSRGRSSGTETQYF.

V usage is TRBV4-1 and J usage is TRBJ2-3; a weak D match, TRBD2 (7 bases). The CDR3 sequence is 17 residues long. Germline lookup yields CDR1 MGHRA and CDR2 YSYEKL. Trimming left V 3 bases short and J 5 bases short, with 21 bases between. CDR3 bases: TGCGCCAGCAGCCAGGACCGAGGGGGGGAGTCGGGAGATACGCAGTATTTT. Amino acids: CASSQDRGGESGDTQYF.

As to this clone: The junction shows a germline mismatch at one end, possibly a read error. This chain joins TRBV5-4 and TRBJ2-7; TRBD2 might be the D (6 bases). The CDR3 consists of 16 residues. Germline CDR1 and CDR2: SGHNT and YYREEE (reference sequence). The CDR3 reads CASSPSRDSYSHEQYF. CDR3 DNA sequence: TGTGCCAGCAGCCCCTCCCGGGACTCCTACTCCCACGAGCAGTACTTC.

The V gene is TRBV7-9, the J gene TRBJ2-1; TRBD2 aligns across 11 bases. The CDR3 contains 15 residues. V lost 6 bases, J lost 9 bases, and 10 bases stayed unmatched. The germline CDR1 and CDR2 sequences are SEHNR and FQNEAQ (reference sequence). CDR3 sequence (DNA): TGTGCCAGCAGTTTTAGCGGGGGGGCCCTCGGTGAGCAGTTCTTC. Its translation: CASSFSGGALGEQFF.

The gene calls are TRBV6-1 and TRBJ2-7; D ambiguous. The V end lost 1 base, the J end lost 7 bases, and 5 bases lay between the germline ends. The germline V gene has CDR1 MNHNS and CDR2 SASEGT. CDR3 size: 11 residues. The CDR3 DNA reads TGTGCCAGCAGTGAAGAGCGTGAGCAGTACTTC. It encodes CASSEEREQYF.

The genes are TRBV19 and TRBJ2-2; D is perhaps TRBD1 (6 bases). Trimming stripped 1 base from V and 4 bases from J, with 13 bases between. CDR3 length: 16 amino acids. CDR1 is LNHDA and CDR2 is SQIVND in the germline V gene (reference sequence). CDR3 residues: CASSIVWDITTGELFF. CDR3 sequence (DNA): TGTGCCAGTAGTATAGTTTGGGACATAACCACCGGGGAGCTGTTTTTT.

The V gene is TRBV7-2, the J gene TRBJ2-1; D remains unclear. Germline V gives CDR1 SGHTA, CDR2 FQGNSA. The CDR3 is made up of 12 amino acids. The V end lost 4 bases, the J end lost 10 bases, and 11 bases lay between the germline ends. CDR3 protein: CASSSYKREQFF. CDR3 in DNA: TGTGCCAGCAGCTCCTATAAGCGAGAGCAGTTCTTC.

The chain joins TRBV19 to TRBJ2-7; TRBD1 is a possible D gene (5 bases). Germline loops: CDR1 LNHDA, CDR2 SQIVND (reference sequence). The V gene lost 4 bases and the J gene lost 2 bases, with 15 bases spanning the gap. CDR3 length equals 15 residues. CDR3 amino acids: CASSTTRTGPYEQYF. The CDR3 coding sequence is TGTGCCAGTAGTACCACCCGTACAGGACCCTACGAGCAGTACTTC.

The J gene is TRBJ2-1, the V gene TRBV7-2, with D perhaps matching TRBD1 (5 bases). Trimming removed 2 bases from V and 5 bases from J, with 13 bases in between. The CDR3 is made up of 15 amino acids. Germline CDR1 reads SGHTA; CDR2 reads FQGNSA. The CDR3 DNA reads as TGTGCCAGCAGCTTAAGTCAGGGCATCCACAATGAGCAGTTCTTC. As protein: CASSLSQGIHNEQFF.

The rearrangement uses TRBV11-3 and TRBJ2-3; maybe TRBD1 (6 bases). V lost 6 bases and J lost 2, with 9 bases in between. The germline gives CDR1 SGHNT, CDR2 YENEEA. The CDR3 has 13 residues. The DNA of the CDR3 is TGTGCCAGCAGTCGACAGGTCACAGATACGCAGTATTTT. As protein: CASSRQVTDTQYF.

The rearrangement joins TRBV19 to TRBJ2-2; TRBD1 is a possible D gene (6 bases). Trimming removed 5 bases from V and 5 bases from J, with 12 bases in between. Germline loops: CDR1 LNHDA, CDR2 SQIVND (reference sequence). The CDR3 length is 14 residues. This CDR3 is CASSQQGTTGELFF. In DNA form, the CDR3 reads TGTGCCAGTAGTCAACAGGGTACAACCGGGGAGCTGTTTTTT.

The chain employs TRBV7-4 and TRBJ2-7, with D perhaps matching TRBD1 (5 bases). There are 17 residues in the CDR3. V dropped 1 base and J dropped 3 bases, with 19 bases sitting between them. In germline, CDR1 is SGHVT, CDR2 SQSDAQ. CDR3 in amino acids: CASSLVGQTTEVYEQYF. The CDR3 DNA reads TGTGCCAGCAGCTTAGTGGGGCAGACGACGGAAGTCTACGAGCAGTACTTC. Full variable domain (rest looked up from reference TRBV7-4 and TRBJ2-7): GAGVSQSPRYKVAKRGRDVALRCDSISGHVTLYWYRQTLGQGSEVLTYSQSDAQRDKSGRPSGRFSAERPERSVSTLKIQRTEQGDSAVYLCASSLVGQTTEVYEQYFGPGTRLTVT.

The rearrangement joins TRBV6-5 to TRBJ1-1; the D is unclear. The CDR3 spans 11 residues. The germline V gene has CDR1 MNHEY and CDR2 SVGAGI. V lost 2 bases to trimming and J lost 7 bases, with 5 bases between them. CDR3 protein: CASSYRSEAFF. The CDR3 DNA follows: TGTGCCAGCAGTTACCGGAGTGAAGCTTTCTTT.

The chain employs TRBV11-1 and TRBJ2-7; D remains unclear. This CDR3 contains 13 residues. Germline CDR1 SGHAT, CDR2 FQDESV (reference sequence). V dropped 1 base and J dropped 3 bases, with 7 bases sitting between them. CDR3 nucleotide sequence: TGTGCCAGCAGCTTAGAACCCAGCTACGAGCAGTACTTC. The encoded protein is CASSLEPSYEQYF.

The rearrangement links TRBV5-4 to TRBJ1-6; TRBD1 might be the D (5 bases). This CDR3 contains 16 residues. V gave up 0 bases and J gave up 8 bases, with 15 bases separating them. CDR1 is SGHNT and CDR2 is YYREEE in the germline V gene (reference sequence). The chain's CDR3 is CASSLEIGEKDSPLHF. Here the CDR3 DNA reads TGTGCCAGCAGCTTGGAGATAGGGGAAAAAGATTCACCCCTCCACTTT.

The rearrangement joins TRBV10-3 to TRBJ2-5; D is possibly TRBD1 (5 bases). Trimming took 0 bases from V and 1 from J, leaving 12 bases between them. The CDR3 contains 16 residues. Germline V gene lookup returns CDR1 ENHRY and CDR2 SYGVKD. CDR3 in amino acids: CAISESATDSQETQYF. Written as DNA, the CDR3 is TGTGCCATCAGTGAGTCTGCGACAGACTCCCAAGAGACCCAGTACTTC.

The rearrangement uses TRBV4-1 and TRBJ2-7; weak D call: TRBD2 (6 bases). The V end was cut by 1 base, the J end by 3 bases, with 13 bases between. Germline lookup yields CDR1 MGHRA and CDR2 YSYEKL. The CDR3 totals 15 residues. CDR3 loop: CASSQVQEGYYEQYF. CDR3 coding DNA: TGCGCCAGCAGCCAAGTCCAGGAGGGCTACTACGAGCAGTACTTC.

The rearrangement links TRBV19 to TRBJ2-3, with 9 bases aligning to TRBD1. CDR1 LNHDA and CDR2 SQIVND come from the germline V gene (reference sequence). This CDR3 region has 16 residues. The V and J ends lost 6 bases and 3 bases, in that order; junction bases with no gene match: 10. The CDR3 here is CASRRSGQGRTDTQYF. The CDR3, as DNA: TGTGCCAGTAGAAGGTCGGGACAGGGTCGGACAGATACGCAGTATTTT.

This rearrangement joins TRBV15 to TRBJ2-3; 7 bases are shared with TRBD2. J was trimmed by 3 bases and V by 8 bases; bases with no gene match: 5. This CDR3 contains 13 residues. Germline-derived CDR1 and CDR2 are LNHNV and YYDKDF (reference sequence). This CDR3 is CATRRAGTDTQYF. In nucleotides, the CDR3 is TGTGCCACCCGAAGAGCGGGGACAGATACGCAGTATTTT.

The rearrangement links TRBV4-2 to TRBJ1-1, with 10 positions matching TRBD1. The germline V gene encodes CDR1 LGHNA and CDR2 YNFKEQ. The CDR3 consists of 16 residues. The V and J ends lost 4 bases and 3 bases, in that order; junction bases with no gene match: 8. CDR3 sequence reads: CASSPHKGTGDTEAFF. In DNA, the CDR3 is TGTGCCAGCAGCCCCCACAAAGGGACAGGGGACACTGAAGCTTTCTTT.

V gene TRBV29-1 combines with J gene TRBJ1-2; possible D gene TRBD1, 6 bases. CDR1 is SQVTM and CDR2 is ANQGSEA in the germline V gene. V lost 6 bases and J 4 bases, leaving 15 bases between the germline ends. The CDR3 loop spans 13 amino acids. The CDR3 DNA reads as TGCAGCGTAGCGGGACAAGAAGGCTATGGCTACACCTTC. Protein: CSVAGQEGYGYTF.